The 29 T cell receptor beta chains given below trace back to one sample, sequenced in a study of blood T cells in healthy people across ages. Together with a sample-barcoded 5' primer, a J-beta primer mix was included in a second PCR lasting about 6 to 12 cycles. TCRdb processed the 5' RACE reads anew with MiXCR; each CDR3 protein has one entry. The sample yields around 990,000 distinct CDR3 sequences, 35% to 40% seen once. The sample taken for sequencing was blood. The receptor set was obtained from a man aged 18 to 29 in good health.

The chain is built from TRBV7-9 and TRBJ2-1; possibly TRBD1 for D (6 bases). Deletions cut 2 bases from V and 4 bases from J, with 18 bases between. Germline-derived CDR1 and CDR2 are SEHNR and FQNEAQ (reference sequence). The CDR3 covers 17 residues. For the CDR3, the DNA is TGTGCCAGCAGCTTATTCTCGGACAGCGTGTTTTACAATGAGCAGTTCTTC. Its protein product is CASSLFSDSVFYNEQFF. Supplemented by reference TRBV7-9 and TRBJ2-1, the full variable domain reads DTGVSQNPRHKITKRGQNVTFRCDPISEHNRLYWYRQTLGQGPEFLTYFQNEAQLEKSRLLSDRFSAERPKGSFSTLEIQRTEQGDSAMYLCASSLFSDSVFYNEQFFGPGTRLTVL.

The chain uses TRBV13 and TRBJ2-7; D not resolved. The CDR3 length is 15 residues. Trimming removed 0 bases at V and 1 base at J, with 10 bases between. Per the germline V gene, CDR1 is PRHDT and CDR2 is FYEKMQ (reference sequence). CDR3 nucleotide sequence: TGTGCCAGCAGCTTAGGGGACGGAGCTTCCTACGAGCAGTACTTC. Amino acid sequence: CASSLGDGASYEQYF.

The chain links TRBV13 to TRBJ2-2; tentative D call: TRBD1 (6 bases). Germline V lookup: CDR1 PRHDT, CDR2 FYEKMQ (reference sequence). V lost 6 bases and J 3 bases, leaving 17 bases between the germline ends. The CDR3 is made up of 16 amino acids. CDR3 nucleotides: TGTGCCAGCAGTCAAGATCTGGCAGGGGACACCGGGGAGCTGTTTTTT. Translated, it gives CASSQDLAGDTGELFF.

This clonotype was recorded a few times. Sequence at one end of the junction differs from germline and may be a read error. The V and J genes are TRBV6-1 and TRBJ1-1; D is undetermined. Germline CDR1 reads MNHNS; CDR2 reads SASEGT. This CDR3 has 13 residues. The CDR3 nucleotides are TGTGCCACCAGTACGAGCATGAACACTGAAGCTTTCTTT. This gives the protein CATSTSMNTEAFF.

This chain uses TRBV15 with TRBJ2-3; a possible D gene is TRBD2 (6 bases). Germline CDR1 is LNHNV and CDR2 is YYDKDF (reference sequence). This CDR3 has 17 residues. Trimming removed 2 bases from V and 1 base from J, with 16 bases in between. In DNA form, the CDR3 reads TGTGCCACCAGCAGAACCCCTACAAGGAGGGGCACAGATACGCAGTATTTT. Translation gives CATSRTPTRRGTDTQYF.

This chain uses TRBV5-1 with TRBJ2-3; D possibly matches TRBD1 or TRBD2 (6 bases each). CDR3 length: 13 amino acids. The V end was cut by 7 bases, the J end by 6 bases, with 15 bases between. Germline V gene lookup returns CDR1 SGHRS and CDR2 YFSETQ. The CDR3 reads CASFGGPKDTQYF. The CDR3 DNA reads TGCGCCAGCTTTGGGGGGCCGAAGGATACGCAGTATTTT.

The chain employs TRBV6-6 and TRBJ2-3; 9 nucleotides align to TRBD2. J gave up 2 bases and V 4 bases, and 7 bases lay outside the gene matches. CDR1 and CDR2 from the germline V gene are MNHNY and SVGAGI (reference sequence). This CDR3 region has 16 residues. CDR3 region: CASSFGGGANTDTQYF. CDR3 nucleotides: TGTGCCAGCAGTTTTGGCGGGGGGGCTAACACAGATACGCAGTATTTT.

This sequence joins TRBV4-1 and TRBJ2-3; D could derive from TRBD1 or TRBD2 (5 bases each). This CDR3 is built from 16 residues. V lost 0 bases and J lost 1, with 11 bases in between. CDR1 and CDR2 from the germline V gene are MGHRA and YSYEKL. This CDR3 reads CASSQDSRGRTDTQYF. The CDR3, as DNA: TGCGCCAGCAGCCAAGATTCCCGGGGACGCACAGATACGCAGTATTTT.

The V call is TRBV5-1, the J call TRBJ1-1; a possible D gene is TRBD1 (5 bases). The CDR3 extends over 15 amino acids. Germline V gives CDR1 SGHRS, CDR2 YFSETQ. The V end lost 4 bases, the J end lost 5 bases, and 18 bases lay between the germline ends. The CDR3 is CASSPREVVYTEAFF. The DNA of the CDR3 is TGCGCCAGCAGCCCCAGGGAGGTCGTTTATACTGAAGCTTTCTTT. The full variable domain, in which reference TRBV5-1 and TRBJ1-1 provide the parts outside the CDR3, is KAGVTQTPRYLIKTRGQQVTLSCSPISGHRSVSWYQQTPGQGLQFLFEYFSETQRNKGNFPGRFSGRQFSNSRSEMNVSTLELGDSALYLCASSPREVVYTEAFFGQGTRLTVV.

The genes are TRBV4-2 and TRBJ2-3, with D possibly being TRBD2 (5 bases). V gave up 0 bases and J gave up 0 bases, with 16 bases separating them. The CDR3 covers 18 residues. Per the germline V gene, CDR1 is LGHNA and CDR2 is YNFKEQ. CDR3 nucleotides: TGTGCCAGCAGCCAAGACCCCACAGCGGAAACTAGCACAGATACGCAGTATTTT. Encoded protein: CASSQDPTAETSTDTQYF.

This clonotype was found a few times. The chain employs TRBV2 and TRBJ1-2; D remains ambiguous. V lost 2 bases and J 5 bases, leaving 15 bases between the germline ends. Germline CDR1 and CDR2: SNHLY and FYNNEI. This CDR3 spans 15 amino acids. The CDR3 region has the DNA TGTGCCAGCAGTGAATTATTGCGGGGTCGGTATGGCTACACCTTC. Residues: CASSELLRGRYGYTF.

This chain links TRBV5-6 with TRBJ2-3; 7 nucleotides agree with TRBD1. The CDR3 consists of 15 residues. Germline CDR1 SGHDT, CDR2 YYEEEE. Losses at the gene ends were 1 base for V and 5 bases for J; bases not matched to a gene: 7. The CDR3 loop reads CASSLRQGMGDTQYF. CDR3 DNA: TGTGCCAGCAGCTTGCGACAGGGAATGGGAGATACGCAGTATTTT.

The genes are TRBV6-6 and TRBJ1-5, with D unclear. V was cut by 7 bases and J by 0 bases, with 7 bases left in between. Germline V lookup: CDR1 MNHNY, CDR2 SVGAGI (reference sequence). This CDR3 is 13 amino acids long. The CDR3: CASTDSSNQPQHF. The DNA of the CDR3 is TGTGCCAGCACCGACTCTAGCAATCAGCCCCAGCATTTT.

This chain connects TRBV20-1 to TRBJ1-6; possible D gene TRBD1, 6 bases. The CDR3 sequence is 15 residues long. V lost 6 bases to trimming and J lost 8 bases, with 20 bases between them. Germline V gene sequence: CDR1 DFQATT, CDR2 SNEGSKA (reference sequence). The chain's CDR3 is CSAPADRTIDSPLHF. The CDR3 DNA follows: TGCAGTGCACCAGCCGACAGGACGATTGATTCACCCCTCCACTTT.

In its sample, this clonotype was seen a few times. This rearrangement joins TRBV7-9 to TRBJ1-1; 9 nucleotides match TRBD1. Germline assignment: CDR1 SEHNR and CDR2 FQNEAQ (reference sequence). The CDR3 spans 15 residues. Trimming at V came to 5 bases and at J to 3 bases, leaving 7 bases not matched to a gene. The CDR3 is CASSPRDRADTEAFF. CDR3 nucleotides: TGTGCCAGCAGCCCCCGGGACAGGGCGGACACTGAAGCTTTCTTT.

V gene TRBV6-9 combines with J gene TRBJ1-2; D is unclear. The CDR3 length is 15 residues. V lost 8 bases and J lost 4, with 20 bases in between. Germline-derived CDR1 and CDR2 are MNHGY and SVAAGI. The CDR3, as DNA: TGTGCCAGCTTTGTCACAGATACCTCATGCTATGGCTACACCTTC. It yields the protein CASFVTDTSCYGYTF.

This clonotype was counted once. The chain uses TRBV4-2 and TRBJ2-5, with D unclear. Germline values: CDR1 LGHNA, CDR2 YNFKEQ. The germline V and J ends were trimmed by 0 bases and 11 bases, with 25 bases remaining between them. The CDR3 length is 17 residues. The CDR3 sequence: CASSQEGFGSDYNEQYF. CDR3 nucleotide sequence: TGTGCCAGCAGCCAAGAAGGGTTCGGGTCGGATTACAATGAGCAGTACTTC.

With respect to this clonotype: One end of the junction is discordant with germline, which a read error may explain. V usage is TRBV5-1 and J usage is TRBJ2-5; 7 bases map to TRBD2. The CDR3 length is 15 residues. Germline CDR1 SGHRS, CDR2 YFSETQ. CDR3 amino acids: CARSGKRQTQETQYF. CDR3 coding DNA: TGCGCCCGCAGCGGGAAGAGACAGACCCAAGAGACCCAGTACTTC.

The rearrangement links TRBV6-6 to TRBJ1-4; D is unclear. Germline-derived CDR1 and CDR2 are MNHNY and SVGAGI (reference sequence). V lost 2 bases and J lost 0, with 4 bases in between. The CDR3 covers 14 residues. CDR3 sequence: CASSYSSTNEKLFF. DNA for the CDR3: TGTGCCAGCAGTTACAGCTCAACTAATGAAAAACTGTTTTTT.

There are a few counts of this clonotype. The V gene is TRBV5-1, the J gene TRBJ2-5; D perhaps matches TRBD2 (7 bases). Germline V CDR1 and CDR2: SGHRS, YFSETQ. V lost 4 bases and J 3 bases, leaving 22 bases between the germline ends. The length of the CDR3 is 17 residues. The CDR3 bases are TGCGCCAGCAGCGACCCTGGGGGGGGCGCTTCCAAAGAGACCCAGTACTTC. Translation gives CASSDPGGGASKETQYF.

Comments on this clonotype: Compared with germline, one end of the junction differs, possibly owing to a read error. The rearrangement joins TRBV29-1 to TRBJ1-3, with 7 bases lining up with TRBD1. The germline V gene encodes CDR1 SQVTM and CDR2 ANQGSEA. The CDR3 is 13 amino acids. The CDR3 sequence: CSVDSGGGNTIYF. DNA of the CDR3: TGCAGTGTTGATTCAGGGGGTGGAAACACCATATATTTT. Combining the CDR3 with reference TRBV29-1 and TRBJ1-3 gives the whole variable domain SAVISQKPSRDICQRGTSLTIQCQVDSQVTMMFWYRQQPGQSLTLIATANQGSEATYESGFVIDKFPISRPNLTFSTLTVSNMSPEDSSIYLCSVDSGGGNTIYFGEGSWLTVV.

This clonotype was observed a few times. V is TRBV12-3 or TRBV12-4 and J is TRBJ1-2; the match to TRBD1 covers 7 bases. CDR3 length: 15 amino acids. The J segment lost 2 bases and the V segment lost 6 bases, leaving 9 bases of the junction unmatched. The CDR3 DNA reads TGTGCCAGCAGCCTACGCCGGGACAGCAACTATGGCTACACCTTC. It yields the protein CASSLRRDSNYGYTF.

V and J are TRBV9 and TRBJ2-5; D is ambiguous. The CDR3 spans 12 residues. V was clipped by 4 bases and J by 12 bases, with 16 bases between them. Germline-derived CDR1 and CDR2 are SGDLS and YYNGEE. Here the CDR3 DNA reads TGTGCCAGCAGCCCCAGCCAGGATCCCGAGTACTTC. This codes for CASSPSQDPEYF.

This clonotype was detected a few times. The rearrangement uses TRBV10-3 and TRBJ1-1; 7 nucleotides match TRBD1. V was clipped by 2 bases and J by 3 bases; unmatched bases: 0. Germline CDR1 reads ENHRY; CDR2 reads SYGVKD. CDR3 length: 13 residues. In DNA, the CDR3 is TGTGCCATCAGTGAGACAGGGGACACTGAAGCTTTCTTT. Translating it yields CAISETGDTEAFF.

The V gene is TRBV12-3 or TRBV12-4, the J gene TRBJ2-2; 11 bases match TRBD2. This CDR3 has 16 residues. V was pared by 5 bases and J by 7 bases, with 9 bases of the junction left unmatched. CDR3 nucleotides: TGTGCCAGCAGTAATAGCGGGGGGGAGTTAAACGGGGAGCTGTTTTTT. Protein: CASSNSGGELNGELFF.

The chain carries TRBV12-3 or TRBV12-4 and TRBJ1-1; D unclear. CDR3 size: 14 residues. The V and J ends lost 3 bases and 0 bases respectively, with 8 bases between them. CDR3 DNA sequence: TGTGCCAGCAGTTTCCCAGGAATGAACACTGAAGCTTTCTTT. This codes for CASSFPGMNTEAFF.

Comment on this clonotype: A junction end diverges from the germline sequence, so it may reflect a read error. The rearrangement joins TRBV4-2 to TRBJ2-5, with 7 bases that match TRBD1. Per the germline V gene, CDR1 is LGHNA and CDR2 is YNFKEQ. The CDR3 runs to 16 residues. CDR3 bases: TGTGCCAGCGGCCAATTGGGACAGCCGGTGGAGGAGACCCAGTACTTC. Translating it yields CASGQLGQPVEETQYF.

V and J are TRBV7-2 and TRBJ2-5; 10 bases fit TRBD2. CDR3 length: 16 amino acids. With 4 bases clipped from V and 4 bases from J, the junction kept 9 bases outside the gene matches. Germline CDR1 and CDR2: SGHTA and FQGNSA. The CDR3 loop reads CASSYRLAGSRETQYF. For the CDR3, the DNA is TGTGCCAGCAGCTACCGACTAGCGGGCAGTAGAGAGACCCAGTACTTC. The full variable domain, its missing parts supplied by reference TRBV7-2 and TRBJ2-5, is GAGVSQSPSNKVTEKGKDVELRCDPISGHTALYWYRQSLGQGLEFLIYFQGNSAPDKSGLPSDRFSAERTGGSVSTLTIQRTQQEDSAVYLCASSYRLAGSRETQYFGPGTRLLVL.

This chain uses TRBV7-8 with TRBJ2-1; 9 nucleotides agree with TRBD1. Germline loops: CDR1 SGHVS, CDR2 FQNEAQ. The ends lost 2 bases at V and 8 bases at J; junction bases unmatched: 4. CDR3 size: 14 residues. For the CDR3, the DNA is TGTGCCAGCAGCTTACGGGACAGGGACGATGAGCAGTTCTTC. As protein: CASSLRDRDDEQFF.